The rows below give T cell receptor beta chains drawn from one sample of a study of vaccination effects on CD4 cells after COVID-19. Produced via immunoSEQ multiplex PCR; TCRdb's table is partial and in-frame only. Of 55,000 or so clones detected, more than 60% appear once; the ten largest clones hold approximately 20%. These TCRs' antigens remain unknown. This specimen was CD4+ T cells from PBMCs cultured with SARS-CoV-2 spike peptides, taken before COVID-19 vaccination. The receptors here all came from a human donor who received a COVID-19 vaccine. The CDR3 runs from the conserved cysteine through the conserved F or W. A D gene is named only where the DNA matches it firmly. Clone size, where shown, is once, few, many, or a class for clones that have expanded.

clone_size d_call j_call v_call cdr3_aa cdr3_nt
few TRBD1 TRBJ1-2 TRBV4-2 CASSRLQDRPPGYTF TGTGCCAGCAGCCGACTCCAGGACAGGCCCCCCGGCTACACCTTC
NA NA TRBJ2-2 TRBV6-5 CASSPFRLQGLFF TGTGCCAGCAGTCCTTTCCGCCTCCAGGGGCTGTTTTTT
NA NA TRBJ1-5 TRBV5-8 CASSLVNQPQHF TGTGCCAGCAGCTTGGTAAATCAGCCCCAGCATTTT
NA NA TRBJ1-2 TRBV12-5 CASEGEGYGYTF TGTGCTAGTGAGGGGGAAGGCTATGGCTACACCTTC
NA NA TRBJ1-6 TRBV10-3 CAISGTDINSPLHF TGTGCCATCAGTGGGACGGACATTAATTCACCCCTCCACTTT
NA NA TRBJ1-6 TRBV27 CASSLSRAAVNSPLHF TGTGCCAGCAGTTTATCGAGGGCAGCCGTTAATTCACCCCTCCACTTT
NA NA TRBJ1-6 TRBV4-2 CASSSVGYNSPLHF TGTGCCAGCAGTTCCGTGGGCTATAATTCACCCCTCCACTTT
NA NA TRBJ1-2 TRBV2 CASRSAQGYGYTF TGTGCCAGCAGGTCGGCTCAGGGTTATGGCTACACCTTC
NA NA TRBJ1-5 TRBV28 CASSLTAAKRPQHF TGTGCCAGCAGTTTAACAGCCGCTAAGAGGCCCCAGCATTTT
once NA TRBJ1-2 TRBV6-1 CASSEGRGSLYGYTF TGTGCCAGCAGTGAAGGAAGGGGGTCCCTCTATGGCTACACCTTC
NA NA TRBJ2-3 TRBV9 CASSLQPGGGADTQYF TGTGCCAGCAGCCTCCAGCCGGGGGGCGGCGCAGATACGCAGTATTTT
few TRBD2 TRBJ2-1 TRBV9 CASSVAPGGGAGEQFF TGTGCCAGCAGCGTAGCTCCGGGCGGGGGGGCCGGGGAGCAGTTCTTC
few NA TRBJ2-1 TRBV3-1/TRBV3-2 CASSQVVGGVYYNEQFF TGTGCCAGCAGCCAAGTCGTCGGCGGGGTTTACTACAATGAGCAGTTCTTC
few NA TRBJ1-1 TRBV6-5 CASSYRVNTEAFF TGTGCCAGCAGTTACCGGGTGAACACTGAAGCTTTCTTT
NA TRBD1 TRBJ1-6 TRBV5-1 CASSLDRDSPLHF TGCGCCAGCAGCCTTGACAGGGATTCACCCCTCCACTTT
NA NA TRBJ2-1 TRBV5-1 CASSLGREQFF TGCGCCAGCAGCTTGGGAAGGGAGCAGTTCTTC
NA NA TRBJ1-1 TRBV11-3 CASSLRANTEAFF TGTGCCAGCAGCTTACGTGCGAACACTGAAGCTTTCTTT
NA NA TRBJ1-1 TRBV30 CAWSVQMGSEAFF TGTGCCTGGAGTGTACAGATGGGCAGTGAAGCTTTCTTT
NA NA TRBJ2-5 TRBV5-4 CASSLSQGEGETQYF TGTGCCAGCAGCTTGTCACAGGGAGAAGGGGAGACCCAGTACTTC
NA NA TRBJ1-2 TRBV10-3 CAIANGGQAAGNYGYTF TGTGCCATCGCCAACGGCGGCCAAGCAGCTGGAAACTATGGCTACACCTTC
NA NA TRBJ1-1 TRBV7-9 CASSRTEKNTEAFF TGTGCCAGCAGCCGAACTGAGAAGAACACTGAAGCTTTCTTT
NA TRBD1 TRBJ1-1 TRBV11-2 CASSLGQGRNLRKAFF TGTGCCAGCAGCTTGGGACAGGGGAGGAATCTAAGGAAAGCTTTCTTT
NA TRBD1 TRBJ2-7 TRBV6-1 CASSDGGTGAYEQYF TGTGCCAGCAGTGATGGCGGGACAGGCGCCTACGAGCAGTACTTC
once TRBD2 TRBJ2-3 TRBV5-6 CASSLGLAGVLFTDTQYF TGTGCCAGCAGCTTGGGGCTAGCGGGGGTCCTTTTCACAGATACGCAGTATTTT
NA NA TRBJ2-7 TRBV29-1 CSVRDMYYEQYF TGCAGCGTTCGCGATATGTACTACGAGCAGTACTTC
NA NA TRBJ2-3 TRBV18 CASSPSVQGTDTQYF TGTGCCAGCTCACCATCGGTCCAGGGCACAGATACGCAGTATTTT
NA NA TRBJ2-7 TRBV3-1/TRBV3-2 CASSQDAAIREQYF TGTGCCAGCAGCCAAGATGCAGCCATCCGCGAGCAGTACTTC
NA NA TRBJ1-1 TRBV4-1 CASSLPPQGGTLDTEAFF TGCGCCAGCAGCCTCCCACCACAGGGAGGCACTCTGGACACTGAAGCTTTCTTT
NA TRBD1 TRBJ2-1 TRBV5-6 CASSLDRGYSYNEQFF TGTGCCAGCAGCCTGGACAGGGGCTACTCCTACAATGAGCAGTTCTTC
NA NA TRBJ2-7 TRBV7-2 CASSFDPSREQYF TGTGCCAGCAGCTTTGACCCCTCGCGGGAGCAGTACTTC
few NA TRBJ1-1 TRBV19 CASSITGGTEAFF TGTGCCAGTAGTATTACCGGGGGCACTGAAGCTTTCTTT
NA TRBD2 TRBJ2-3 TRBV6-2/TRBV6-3 CASSYRTSGGADTQYF TGTGCCAGCAGTTACCGGACTAGCGGGGGGGCCGATACGCAGTATTTT
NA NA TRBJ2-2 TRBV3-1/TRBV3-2 CASSQVDGELFF TGTGCCAGCAGCCAAGTTGACGGGGAGCTGTTTTTT
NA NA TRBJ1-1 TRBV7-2 CASTAVMNTEAFF TGTGCCAGCACAGCAGTTATGAACACTGAAGCTTTCTTT
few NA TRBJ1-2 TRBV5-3 CARSLAEGNYGYTF TGTGCCAGAAGCTTGGCAGAGGGGAACTATGGCTACACCTTC
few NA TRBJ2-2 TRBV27 CASRRSGGGELFF TGTGCCAGCAGAAGATCTGGGGGTGGGGAGCTGTTTTTT
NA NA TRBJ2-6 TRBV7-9 CASSATRVWANVLTF TGTGCCAGCAGCGCTACCCGGGTCTGGGCCAACGTCCTGACTTTC
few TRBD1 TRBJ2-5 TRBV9 CASSVGTVGETQYF TGTGCCAGTTCCGTCGGGACAGTAGGAGAGACCCAGTACTTC
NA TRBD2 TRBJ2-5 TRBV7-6 CASSLGLAGGRETQYF TGTGCCAGCAGCTTAGGACTAGCGGGAGGACGAGAGACCCAGTACTTC